This T cell receptor beta chain stems from a study of cytomegalovirus exposure and HLA in healthy donors. For the study at large: From HLA-typed donors, an early data release held some 91 million unique TCRs. Overall study findings and caveats: There were some public TCRs occurring in many donors, but most TCR sequences were rare.

This CDR3 region has 14 residues. The V segment lost 5 bases and the J segment 3 bases; nucleotides outside the gene matches: 5. From germline, CDR1 is SGHTA and CDR2 FQGNSA. To note about this clone: Its antigen is undetermined.

The study ran its PCR with 60 Vbeta and 13 Jbeta primers. Assay used: immunoSEQ multiplex PCR; TCRdb lists only in-frame clones, some missing. Of about 130,000 clones detected, about 80% appear once; the ten largest clones hold under 4.5%. Source material: PBMCs. The sequence came from a woman in her thirties or forties in good health and CMV-seronegative. The genes are TRBV7-2 and TRBJ1-2; 8 nucleotides line up with TRBD1. The CDR3 sequence is CASSPQTGDYGYTF. DNA of the CDR3: TGTGCCAGCAGCCCCCAGACAGGGGACTATGGCTACACCTTC.